The 20 T cell receptor beta chains in this list originate from one sample, sequenced in a study of shared clonotypes between healthy human individuals. Assay used: immunoSEQ multiplex PCR; TCRdb lists only in-frame clones, some missing. The repertoire has fewer than 1.6 million clones, approximately 98.5% of them found once; the top ten carry around 0.33%. The sample consisted of naive CD4+ T cells sorted from blood. Subset indicated: CD45RA+ positively selected. The source of these receptors is a man aged 30-40 years in good health.

V and J are TRBV6-5 and TRBJ2-7, with 8 bases identical to TRBD2. V was pared by 6 bases and J by 2 bases, with 6 bases of the junction left unmatched. The CDR3 runs 14 residues. In germline, CDR1 is MNHEY, CDR2 SVGAGI. In DNA form, the CDR3 reads TGTGCCAGCAGGGCGGGACTAGGTACCTACGAGCAGTACTTC. Its protein is CASRAGLGTYEQYF.

This clone was observed a single time. The chain uses TRBV4-3 and TRBJ1-4; D gene unclear. V was trimmed by 5 bases and J by 6 bases, leaving 13 bases between them. The CDR3 runs to 14 residues. Germline V gives CDR1 LGHNA, CDR2 YSLEER. The CDR3 sequence is CASSSETVDEKLFF. The CDR3 DNA reads as TGCGCCAGCAGCAGTGAAACAGTGGATGAAAAACTGTTTTTT.

The chain recombines TRBV7-8 with TRBJ1-4; possibly TRBD1 for D (6 bases). Trimming removed 6 bases from V and 5 bases from J, with 16 bases in between. CDR3 length: 15 residues. The germline gives CDR1 SGHVS, CDR2 FQNEAQ. In DNA form, the CDR3 reads TGTGCCAGCAGACCAGGCGGGGGGCCGAATGAAAAACTGTTTTTT. This translates into CASRPGGGPNEKLFF.

This clone has just one count. The V and J genes are TRBV5-1 and TRBJ2-3, with 8 bases aligning to TRBD2. In germline, CDR1 is SGHRS, CDR2 YFSETQ. Trimming cost V 0 bases and J 7 bases; bases outside gene matches: 10. The CDR3 is made up of 16 amino acids. CDR3: CASSLAGSGGQNTQYF. The CDR3 DNA reads as TGCGCCAGCAGCTTGGCCGGATCGGGAGGGCAAAATACGCAGTATTTT.

The chain employs TRBV7-9 and TRBJ2-7; the D gene is possibly TRBD2 (5 bases). In germline, CDR1 is SEHNR, CDR2 FQNEAQ (reference sequence). V was pared by 6 bases and J by 7 bases, with 13 bases between. CDR3 size: 12 residues. The DNA of the CDR3 is TGTGCCAGCAGTTCGGACTCTTCGGAGCAGTACTTC. Its protein product is CASSSDSSEQYF.

The CDR3 sequence is CASSKDRGYGGAQETQYF. In nucleotides, the CDR3 is TGCGCCAGCAGCAAAGACAGGGGGTACGGTGGGGCCCAAGAGACCCAGTACTTC. The chain is built from TRBV5-1 and TRBJ2-5; 9 nucleotides line up with TRBD1. The CDR3 consists of 18 residues. V gave up 4 bases and J gave up 1 base; unmatched junction bases: 14. The germline V gene encodes CDR1 SGHRS and CDR2 YFSETQ.

For this clone: The sample carries other DNA sequences with the same CDR3. The rearrangement joins TRBV6-4 to TRBJ2-6, with D perhaps matching TRBD1 or TRBD2 (5 bases each). CDR1 and CDR2 (germline): MRHNA, SNTAGT. The CDR3 is 15 amino acids. V dropped 6 bases and J dropped 4 bases, with 13 bases sitting between them. DNA for the CDR3: TGTGCCAGCAGCCCCTCCGGGGCAGGGGCCAACGTCCTGACTTTC. Its translation is CASSPSGAGANVLTF.

The table lists this clone with a count of one. This rearrangement joins TRBV2 to TRBJ2-7; D gene unclear. The CDR3 runs to 12 residues. V was shortened by 5 bases and J by 4 bases, with 9 bases between the two germline ends. The germline CDR1 and CDR2 sequences are SNHLY and FYNNEI. The CDR3 DNA is TGTGCCAGCAGTATAGACTGGTACGAGCAGTACTTC. Its translation: CASSIDWYEQYF. Based on the CDR3 plus reference TRBV2 and TRBJ2-7, the full variable domain is EPEVTQTPSHQVTQMGQEVILRCVPISNHLYFYWYRQILGQKVEFLVSFYNNEISEKSEIFDDQFSVERPDGSNFTLKIRSTKLEDSAMYFCASSIDWYEQYFGPGTRLTVT.

The genes are TRBV5-1 and TRBJ1-2; TRBD1 matches at 7 bases. The CDR3 has 15 amino acids. CDR1 is SGHRS, CDR2 YFSETQ, per germline. V shed 4 bases and J 0 bases; nucleotides not matched to a gene: 6. The CDR3 region is CASSLDRAANYGYTF. CDR3 sequence (DNA): TGCGCCAGCAGCCTTGACAGGGCAGCTAACTATGGCTACACCTTC.

V is TRBV15 and J is TRBJ2-7; D not resolved. The V end was cut by 3 bases, the J end by 1 base, with 10 bases between. Germline V gives CDR1 LNHNV, CDR2 YYDKDF (reference sequence). The CDR3 has 14 residues. CDR3 amino acids: CATSSYSGSYEQYF. The CDR3 DNA reads TGTGCCACCAGCAGTTACAGTGGGTCCTACGAGCAGTACTTC. Variable domain in full (rest from reference TRBV15 and TRBJ2-7): DAMVIQNPRYQVTQFGKPVTLSCSQTLNHNVMYWYQQKSSQAPKLLFHYYDKDFNNEADTPDNFQSRRPNTSFCFLDIRSPGLGDTAMYLCATSSYSGSYEQYFGPGTRLTVT.

The table lists this clone with a count of one. The genes are TRBV2 and TRBJ2-7; D is ambiguous. V lost 6 bases and J lost 0, with 12 bases in between. There are 14 residues in the CDR3. Germline values: CDR1 SNHLY, CDR2 FYNNEI. CDR3 sequence (DNA): TGTGCCAGCAGCCTTGCGACGTACTCCTACGAGCAGTACTTC. Its translation is CASSLATYSYEQYF.

This rearrangement joins TRBV7-9 to TRBJ2-7; D call uncertain. The CDR3 sequence is 14 residues long. Trimming removed 4 bases at V and 5 bases at J, with 15 bases between. Germline assignment: CDR1 SEHNR and CDR2 FQNEAQ (reference sequence). Here the CDR3 reads CASSSTQIVNEQYF. In nucleotides, the CDR3 is TGTGCCAGCAGCTCGACCCAGATCGTTAACGAGCAGTACTTC.

This chain uses TRBV19 with TRBJ2-6; a weak D match, TRBD1 (5 bases). Germline CDR1 reads LNHDA; CDR2 reads SQIVND (reference sequence). CDR3 length: 17 amino acids. V gave up 8 bases and J gave up 0 bases, with 17 bases separating them. This chain's CDR3 is CASFPHQGNSGANVLTF. In DNA, the CDR3 is TGTGCCAGTTTTCCCCACCAGGGCAACTCTGGGGCCAACGTCCTGACTTTC.

The rearrangement joins TRBV5-4 to TRBJ1-2, with unresolved D. Germline loops: CDR1 SGHNT, CDR2 YYREEE (reference sequence). The CDR3 has 12 residues. With 4 bases removed from V and 4 bases from J, the gap between germline ends came to 8 bases. As DNA, the CDR3 is TGTGCCAGCAGCGTAGCGCCCTATGGCTACACCTTC. Amino acids: CASSVAPYGYTF.

The rearrangement uses TRBV28 and TRBJ2-7; D perhaps matches TRBD1 (7 bases). This CDR3 region has 15 residues. Germline assignment: CDR1 MDHEN and CDR2 SYDVKM. V lost 5 bases, J lost 4 bases, and 18 bases lay in between. CDR3 sequence (DNA): TGTGCCAGCAGTCCCATATTCGCAGGGGGGTACGAGCAGTACTTC. This encodes CASSPIFAGGYEQYF.

The V call is TRBV9, the J call TRBJ1-5; D ambiguous. Deletions cut 0 bases from V and 5 bases from J, with 9 bases between. Germline loops: CDR1 SGDLS, CDR2 YYNGEE. The CDR3 covers 14 residues. The CDR3 region has the DNA TGTGCCAGCAGCGTAGGTGGGGTTCATCAGCCCCAGCATTTT. Translated: CASSVGGVHQPQHF.

The chain is built from TRBV9 and TRBJ1-1; D ambiguous. This CDR3 has 14 residues. V was trimmed by 1 base and J by 0 bases, leaving 7 bases between them. Germline V CDR1 and CDR2: SGDLS, YYNGEE. CDR3 nucleotide sequence: TGTGCCAGCAGCGTACAGGCCTTGAACACTGAAGCTTTCTTT. Its translation: CASSVQALNTEAFF.

This clone is a singleton in its sample. The V gene is TRBV30, the J gene TRBJ1-2; the D gene is possibly TRBD1 (6 bases). This CDR3 is 14 amino acids long. Trimming stripped 1 base from V and 4 bases from J, with 13 bases between. CDR1 and CDR2 from the germline V gene are GTSNPN and SVGIG (reference sequence). CDR3 in DNA: TGTGCCTGGAGTGCGGGGGGCGACGCCTATGGCTACACCTTC. This translates into CAWSAGGDAYGYTF.

The chain links TRBV9 to TRBJ2-2; possibly TRBD1 or TRBD2 for D (6 bases each). Germline CDR1 reads SGDLS; CDR2 reads YYNGEE. V gave up 4 bases and J gave up 0 bases, with 22 bases separating them. The CDR3 spans 19 residues. The CDR3: CASSPDPPWGAANTGELFF. In DNA form, the CDR3 reads TGTGCCAGCAGCCCCGACCCCCCTTGGGGGGCAGCGAACACCGGGGAGCTGTTTTTT.

The rearrangement uses TRBV5-1 and TRBJ2-4, with unresolved D. CDR1 SGHRS and CDR2 YFSETQ come from the germline V gene. The CDR3 has 16 residues. V was cut by 4 bases and J by 2 bases, with 16 bases left in between. This chain's CDR3 is CASSPTVVVPKNIQYF. The CDR3, as DNA: TGCGCCAGCAGCCCGACCGTGGTAGTCCCCAAAAACATTCAGTACTTC.